These 14 T cell receptor beta chains were all obtained from the same sample, sequenced in a study of vaccination effects on CD4 cells after COVID-19. For these receptors, no antigen is known. Antigen-specific CD4+ T cells were expanded with viral peptide pools in the ViraFEST assay before sequencing. Researchers isolated CD4+ T cells once about eleven days of culture had elapsed. Each person got two doses of an mRNA SARS-CoV-2 vaccine, BNT162b2 or mRNA-1273. Produced via immunoSEQ multiplex PCR; TCRdb's table is partial and in-frame only. Of tens of thousands of clones in the sample, roughly four fifths were seen once. Sequences were derived from CD4+ T cells from PBMCs cultured with HCoV-NL63 spike peptides, sampled after COVID-19 vaccination. These receptors were collected from a human donor who received a COVID-19 vaccine. Some clones in this sample may be carry-over from other donors' samples.

The CDR3 DNA reads TGTGCCAGCAGTTTAGGGTACTTGGGCAGGGCCAAAAATCGAGATAACACTGAAGCTTTCTTT. This encodes CASSLGYLGRAKNRDNTEAFF. This rearrangement joins TRBV28 to TRBJ1-1, with a possible D match to TRBD1 (5 bases). The CDR3 runs to 21 residues. Trimming shortened V by 2 bases and J by 2 bases, and 30 bases separated the two germline ends. Germline V lookup: CDR1 MDHEN, CDR2 SYDVKM. Together with reference TRBV28 and TRBJ1-1, the CDR3 gives the full variable domain: DVKVTQSSRYLVKRTGEKVFLECVQDMDHENMFWYRQDPGLGLRLIYFSYDVKMKEKGDIPEGYSVSREKKERFSLILESASTNQTSMYLCASSLGYLGRAKNRDNTEAFFGQGTRLTVV.

The chain recombines TRBV7-8 with TRBJ2-1; tentative D call: TRBD1 (5 bases). Germline V gene data show CDR1 as SGHVS and CDR2 as FQNEAQ. V was trimmed by 1 base and J by 9 bases, leaving 19 bases between them. This CDR3 is built from 16 residues. The CDR3 DNA reads as TGTGCCAGCAGCTTAGATCAGTTACAGGCAACAGGTGAGCAGTTCTTC. It is translated as CASSLDQLQATGEQFF.

The V call is TRBV28, the J call TRBJ1-5; no definite D call. V lost 7 bases and J lost 0, with 19 bases in between. Looked up from germline, CDR1 is MDHEN and CDR2 is SYDVKM. This CDR3 is built from 17 residues. In nucleotides, the CDR3 is TGTGCCAGCACCTCCGTGGGCGTTAGTTATAGCAATCAGCCCCAGCATTTT. This translates into CASTSVGVSYSNQPQHF.

The chain has TRBV24-1 and TRBJ1-4; 9 bases map to TRBD1. CDR3 size: 15 residues. The germline V gene has CDR1 KGHDR and CDR2 SFDVKD. Trimming removed 3 bases from V and 5 bases from J; junction bases left unmatched: 3. This CDR3 is CATSDAGTGNEKLFF. CDR3 nucleotides: TGTGCCACCAGTGATGCCGGGACAGGGAATGAAAAACTGTTTTTT.

The chain carries TRBV9 and TRBJ2-3; 7 nucleotides match TRBD1. Trimming took 3 bases from V and 3 from J; bases not matched to a gene: 4. This CDR3 spans 14 amino acids. Germline V gives CDR1 SGDLS, CDR2 YYNGEE. In DNA, the CDR3 is TGTGCCAGCAGCGCCCGGGACAGAACAGATACGCAGTATTTT. This encodes CASSARDRTDTQYF.

The chain has TRBV19 and TRBJ1-5; D perhaps matches TRBD1 (5 bases). V lost 4 bases and J lost 0, with 13 bases in between. CDR1 and CDR2 from the germline V gene are LNHDA and SQIVND (reference sequence). The CDR3 has 16 residues. The DNA for the CDR3 is TGTGCCAGTAGTAGCCCCGGGCAGGGTAGCAATCAGCCCCAGCATTTT. Translated, it gives CASSSPGQGSNQPQHF. Together with reference TRBV19 and TRBJ1-5, the CDR3 gives the full variable domain: DGGITQSPKYLFRKEGQNVTLSCEQNLNHDAMYWYRQDPGQGLRLIYYSQIVNDFQKGDIAEGYSVSREKKESFPLTVTSAQKNPTAFYLCASSSPGQGSNQPQHFGDGTRLSIL.

The chain combines TRBV6-2 or TRBV6-3 with TRBJ1-3, with a tentative D call TRBD1 (6 bases). The V end lost 0 bases, the J end lost 1 base, and 13 bases lay between the germline ends. This CDR3 has 17 residues. Germline CDR1 is MNHEY and CDR2 is SVGEGT. CDR3 nucleotides: TGTGCCAGCAGTTACTCAGGCAGGGGTGGATCTGGAAACACCATATATTTT. Residues: CASSYSGRGGSGNTIYF.

The chain uses TRBV29-1 and TRBJ2-7; tentative D call: TRBD2 (6 bases). The V gene lost 3 bases and the J gene lost 0 bases, with 9 bases spanning the gap. Germline assignment: CDR1 SQVTM and CDR2 ANQGSEA. The CDR3 is made up of 13 amino acids. DNA for the CDR3: TGCAGCGTTGAGGGGGGAGGCTCCTACGAGCAGTACTTC. Its translation: CSVEGGGSYEQYF.

Here the CDR3 reads CSVDRGPVQETQYF. The CDR3 DNA reads as TGCAGCGTTGACAGGGGGCCGGTTCAAGAGACCCAGTACTTC. The chain joins TRBV29-1 to TRBJ2-5, with TRBD1 matching 8 bases. CDR1 and CDR2 from the germline V gene are SQVTM and ANQGSEA. The CDR3 has 14 residues. With V trimmed by 3 bases and J by 2 bases, 5 bases remained unmatched.

The CDR3 reads CATSDSGQGRETQYF. The CDR3, as DNA: TGTGCCACCAGTGATTCGGGACAGGGACGAGAGACCCAGTACTTC. The rearrangement joins TRBV24-1 to TRBJ2-5; 9 bases agree with TRBD1. Germline V gene lookup returns CDR1 KGHDR and CDR2 SFDVKD. The CDR3 consists of 15 residues. With 2 bases clipped from V and 4 bases from J, the junction kept 4 bases outside the gene matches.

This chain uses TRBV3-1 (or the pseudogene TRBV3-2) with TRBJ2-7; 7 nucleotides agree with TRBD1. The CDR3 covers 11 residues. J gave up 6 bases and V 6 bases, and 2 bases lay outside the gene matches. CDR1 is LGHDT, CDR2 YNNKEL, per germline (reference sequence). CDR3: CASSSGGEQYV. The CDR3 nucleotides are TGTGCCAGCAGTTCAGGGGGCGAGCAGTACGTC.

The chain employs TRBV6-2 or TRBV6-3 and TRBJ2-2; 10 bases are shared with TRBD1. J gave up 5 bases and V 2 bases, and 2 bases lay outside the gene matches. The CDR3 extends over 15 amino acids. Germline CDR1 MNHEY, CDR2 SVGEGT. The CDR3 here is CASSYDRGRTGELFF. In nucleotides, the CDR3 is TGTGCCAGCAGTTACGACAGGGGGCGTACCGGGGAGCTGTTTTTT.

The table lists this clone with a few counts. V is TRBV21-1 and J is TRBJ2-7; the D call in the table, TRBD2, was not verified against the DNA. TRBV21-1 is marked as a pseudogene. This CDR3 has 12 residues. The CDR3 sequence: CASSGEGYEQYV. The CDR3 region has the DNA TGTGCCAGCAGTGGGGAGGGTTACGAGCAGTACGTC.

CDR3 bases: TGTGCCAGCAGCTTGGGGGCGGCAAGCGGGAACACCGGGGAGCTGTTTTTT. This gives the protein CASSLGAASGNTGELFF. The J gene is TRBJ2-2, the V gene TRBV5-4; D may be TRBD2 (5 bases). V lost 0 bases, J lost 1 base, and 13 bases lay in between. Germline V gene sequence: CDR1 SGHNT, CDR2 YYREEE (reference sequence). CDR3 length: 17 amino acids.